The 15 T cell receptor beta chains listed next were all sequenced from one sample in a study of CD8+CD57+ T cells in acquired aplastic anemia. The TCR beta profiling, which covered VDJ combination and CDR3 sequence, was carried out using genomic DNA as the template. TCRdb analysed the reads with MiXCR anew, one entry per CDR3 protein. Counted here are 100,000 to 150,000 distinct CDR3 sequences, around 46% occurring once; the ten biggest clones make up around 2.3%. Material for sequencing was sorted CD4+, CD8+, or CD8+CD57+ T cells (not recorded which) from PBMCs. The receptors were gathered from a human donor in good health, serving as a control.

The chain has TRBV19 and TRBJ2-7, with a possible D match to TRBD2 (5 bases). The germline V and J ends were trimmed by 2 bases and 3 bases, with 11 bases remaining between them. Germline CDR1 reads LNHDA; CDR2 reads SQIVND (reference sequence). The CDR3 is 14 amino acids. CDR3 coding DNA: TGTGCCAGTAGTATAACAACGGGGTTCTACGAGCAGTACTTC. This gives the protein CASSITTGFYEQYF.

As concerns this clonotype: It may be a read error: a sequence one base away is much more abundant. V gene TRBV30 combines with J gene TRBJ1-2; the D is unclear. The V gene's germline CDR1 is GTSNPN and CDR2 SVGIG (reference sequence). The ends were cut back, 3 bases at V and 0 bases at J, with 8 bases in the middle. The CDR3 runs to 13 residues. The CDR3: CAWSWQANYGYTF. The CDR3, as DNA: TGTGCCTGGAGCTGGCAGGCTAACTATGGCTACACCTTC.

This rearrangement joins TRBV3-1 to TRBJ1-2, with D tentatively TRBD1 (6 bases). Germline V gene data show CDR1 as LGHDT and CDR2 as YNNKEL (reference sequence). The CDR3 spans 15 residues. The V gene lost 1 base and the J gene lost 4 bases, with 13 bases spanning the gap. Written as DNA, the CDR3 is TGTGCCAGCAGCCAAGGTGGGGGGCCAAGCTATGGCTACACCTTC. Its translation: CASSQGGGPSYGYTF.

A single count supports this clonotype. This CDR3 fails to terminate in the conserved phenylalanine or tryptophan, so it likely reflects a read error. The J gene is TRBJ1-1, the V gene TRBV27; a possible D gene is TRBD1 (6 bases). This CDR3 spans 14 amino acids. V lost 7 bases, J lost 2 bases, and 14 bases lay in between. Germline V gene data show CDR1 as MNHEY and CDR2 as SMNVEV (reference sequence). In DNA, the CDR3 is TGTGCCAGCATGAACAGGGTATTCAACACTGAAGCTTTCCTT. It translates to CASMNRVFNTEAFL.

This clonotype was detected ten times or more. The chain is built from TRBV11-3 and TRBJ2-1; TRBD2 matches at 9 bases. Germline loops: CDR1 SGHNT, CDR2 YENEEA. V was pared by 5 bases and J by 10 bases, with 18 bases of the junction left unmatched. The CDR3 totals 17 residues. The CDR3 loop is CASSPGPSGASVGEQFF. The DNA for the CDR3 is TGTGCCAGCAGCCCAGGGCCTAGCGGGGCTTCGGTAGGCGAGCAGTTCTTC.

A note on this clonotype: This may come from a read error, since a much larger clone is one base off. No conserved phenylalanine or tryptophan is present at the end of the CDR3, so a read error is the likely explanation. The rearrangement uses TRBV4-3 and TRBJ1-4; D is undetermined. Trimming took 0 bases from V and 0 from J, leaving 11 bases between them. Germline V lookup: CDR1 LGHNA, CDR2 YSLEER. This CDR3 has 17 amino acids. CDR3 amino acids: CASSQDLLAATNEKLFL. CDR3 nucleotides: TGCGCCAGCAGCCAAGATCTTCTAGCTGCAACTAATGAAAAACTGTTTCTT.

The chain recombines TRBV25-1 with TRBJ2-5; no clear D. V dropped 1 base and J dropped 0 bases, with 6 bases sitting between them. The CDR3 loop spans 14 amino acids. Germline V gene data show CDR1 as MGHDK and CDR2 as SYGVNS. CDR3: CASSEFADQETQYF. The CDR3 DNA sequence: TGTGCCAGCAGTGAATTTGCAGACCAAGAGACCCAGTACTTC.

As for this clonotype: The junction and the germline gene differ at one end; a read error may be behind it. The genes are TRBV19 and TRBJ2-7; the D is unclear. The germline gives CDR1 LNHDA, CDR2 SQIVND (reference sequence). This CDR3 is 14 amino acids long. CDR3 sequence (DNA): TGTGCCAGTAGTATAGACGACGGTGCCTACGAGCTGTACTTC. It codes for CASSIDDGAYELYF. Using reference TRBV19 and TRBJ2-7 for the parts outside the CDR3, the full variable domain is DGGITQSPKYLFRKEGQNVTLSCEQNLNHDAMYWYRQDPGQGLRLIYYSQIVNDFQKGDIAEGYSVSREKKESFPLTVTSAQKNPTAFYLCASSIDDGAYELYFGPGTRLTVT.

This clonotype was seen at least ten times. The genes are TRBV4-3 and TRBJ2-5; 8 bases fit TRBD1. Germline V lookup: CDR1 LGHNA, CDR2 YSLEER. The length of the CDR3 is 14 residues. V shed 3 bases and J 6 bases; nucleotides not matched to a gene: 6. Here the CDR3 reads CASSQRGQGKTQYF. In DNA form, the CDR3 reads TGCGCCAGCAGCCAGCGCGGACAGGGAAAGACCCAGTACTTC.

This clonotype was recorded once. CDR3 sequence (DNA): TGTGCCAGCAATTCGGGGCGAAACTCCTACAATGAGCAGTTCTTC. Translated: CASNSGRNSYNEQFF. V and J are TRBV25-1 and TRBJ2-1; D might be TRBD1 or TRBD2, each matching 5 bases. CDR3 size: 15 residues. Germline CDR1 MGHDK, CDR2 SYGVNS. Trimming stripped 7 bases from V and 0 bases from J, with 13 bases between. Variable domain in full (rest from reference TRBV25-1 and TRBJ2-1): EADIYQTPRYLVIGTGKKITLECSQTMGHDKMYWYQQDPGMELHLIHYSYGVNSTEKGDLSSESTVSRIRTEHFPLTLESARPSHTSQYLCASNSGRNSYNEQFFGPGTRLTVL.

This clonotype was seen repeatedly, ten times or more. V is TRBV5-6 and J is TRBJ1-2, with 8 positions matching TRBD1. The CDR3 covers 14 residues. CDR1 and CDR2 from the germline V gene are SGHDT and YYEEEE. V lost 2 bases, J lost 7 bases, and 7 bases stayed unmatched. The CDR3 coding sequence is TGTGCCAGCAGCTTATTGCAGGGGGCAGGTGGCTACACCTTC. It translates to CASSLLQGAGGYTF.

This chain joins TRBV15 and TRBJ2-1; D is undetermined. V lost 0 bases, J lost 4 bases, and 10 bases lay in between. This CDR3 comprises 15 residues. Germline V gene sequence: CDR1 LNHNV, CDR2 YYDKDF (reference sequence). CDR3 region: CATSRDPYSYNEQFF. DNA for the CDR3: TGTGCCACCAGCAGAGATCCGTACAGTTACAATGAGCAGTTCTTC.

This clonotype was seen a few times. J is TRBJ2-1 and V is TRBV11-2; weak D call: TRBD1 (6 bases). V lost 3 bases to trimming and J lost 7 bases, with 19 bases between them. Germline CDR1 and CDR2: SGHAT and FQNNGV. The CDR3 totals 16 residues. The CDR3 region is CASSLLLGGRINEQFF. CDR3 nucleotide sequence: TGTGCCAGCAGCTTGCTCCTAGGGGGACGAATAAATGAGCAGTTCTTC.

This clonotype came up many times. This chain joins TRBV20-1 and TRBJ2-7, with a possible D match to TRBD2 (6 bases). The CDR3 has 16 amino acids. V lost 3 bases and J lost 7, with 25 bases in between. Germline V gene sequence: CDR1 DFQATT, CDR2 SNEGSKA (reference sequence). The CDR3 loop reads CSASKAGGVGEKEQYF. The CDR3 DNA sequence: TGCAGTGCTAGTAAAGCCGGCGGGGTAGGGGAAAAAGAGCAGTACTTC.

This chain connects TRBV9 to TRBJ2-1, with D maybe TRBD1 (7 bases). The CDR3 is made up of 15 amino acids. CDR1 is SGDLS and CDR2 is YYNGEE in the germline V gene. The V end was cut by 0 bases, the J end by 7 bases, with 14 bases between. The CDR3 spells CASSVGGGAGNEQFF. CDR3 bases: TGTGCCAGCAGCGTAGGAGGGGGCGCGGGGAATGAGCAGTTCTTC.